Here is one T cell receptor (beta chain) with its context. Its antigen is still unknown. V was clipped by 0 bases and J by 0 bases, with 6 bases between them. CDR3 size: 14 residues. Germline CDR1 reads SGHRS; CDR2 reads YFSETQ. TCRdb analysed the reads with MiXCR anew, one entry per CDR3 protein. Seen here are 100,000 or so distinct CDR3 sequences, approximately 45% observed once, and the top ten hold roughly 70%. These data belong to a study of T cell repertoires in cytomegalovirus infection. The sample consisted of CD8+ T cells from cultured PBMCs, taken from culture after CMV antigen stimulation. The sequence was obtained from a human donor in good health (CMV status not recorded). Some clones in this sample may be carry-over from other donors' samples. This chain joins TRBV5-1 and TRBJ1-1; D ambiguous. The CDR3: CASSLVFMNTEAFF. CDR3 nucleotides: TGCGCCAGCAGCTTGGTATTTATGAACACTGAAGCTTTCTTT. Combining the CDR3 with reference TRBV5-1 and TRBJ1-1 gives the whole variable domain KAGVTQTPRYLIKTRGQQVTLSCSPISGHRSVSWYQQTPGQGLQFLFEYFSETQRNKGNFPGRFSGRQFSNSRSEMNVSTLELGDSALYLCASSLVFMNTEAFFGQGTRLTVV.